The clone carrying this T cell receptor (beta chain) has ten or more counts. Its specificity is not known. Sorted libraries used about 1 million CD4+ or CD8+ T cells. The making of cDNA relied on 5'RACE with 10-nucleotide random UMIs. Using its own MiXCR run on the 5' RACE reads, TCRdb lists one record per CDR3 protein. The repertoire has around 40,000 distinct CDR3 sequences, 7% to 8.5% of them found once; the top ten carry approximately 5.7%. This sample was taken from a study of neurological immune-mediated disorders. Study-wide results and caveats: The highest TCR clonal expansion occurred in HTLV-1-associated myelopathy; multiple sclerosis fell below healthy controls. None of the CDR3 amino acid sequences in expanded clones turned up in more than one subject, which points to private repertoires in all groups.

CDR3 length: 14 residues. The ends were cut back, 5 bases at V and 3 bases at J, with 12 bases in the middle. CDR1 is SGHTA and CDR2 is FQGNSA in the germline V gene. This clonotype was sampled from a man aged 50 or older in good health. The sample consisted of CD4+ T cells from blood. V usage is TRBV7-2 and J usage is TRBJ2-3; maybe TRBD2 (6 bases). This CDR3 is CASSADYWTDTQYF. The CDR3 bases are TGTGCCAGCAGCGCGGACTATTGGACAGATACGCAGTATTTT.